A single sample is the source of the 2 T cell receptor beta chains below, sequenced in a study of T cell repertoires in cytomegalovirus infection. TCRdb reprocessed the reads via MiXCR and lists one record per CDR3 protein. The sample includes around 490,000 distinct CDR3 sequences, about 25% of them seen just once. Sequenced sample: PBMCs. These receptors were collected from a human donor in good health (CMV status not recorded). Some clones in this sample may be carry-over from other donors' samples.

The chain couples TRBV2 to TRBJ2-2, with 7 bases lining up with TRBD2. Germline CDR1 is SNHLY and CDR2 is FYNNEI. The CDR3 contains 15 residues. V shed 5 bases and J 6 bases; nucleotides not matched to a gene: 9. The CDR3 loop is CASSSGRAGAGELFF. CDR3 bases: TGTGCCAGCAGTTCAGGAAGGGCGGGAGCCGGGGAGCTGTTTTTT.

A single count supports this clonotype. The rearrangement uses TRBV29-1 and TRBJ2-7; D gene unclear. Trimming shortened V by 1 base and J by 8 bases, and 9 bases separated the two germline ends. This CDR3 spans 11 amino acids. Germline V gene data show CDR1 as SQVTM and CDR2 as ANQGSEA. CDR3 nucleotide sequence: TGCAGCGTTGAAGGAACCCAGAAGCAGTACTTC. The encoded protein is CSVEGTQKQYF.